This passage covers 15 T cell receptor beta chains from one sample sequenced in a study of cytomegalovirus exposure and HLA in healthy donors. PCR was performed using 60 Vbeta and 13 Jbeta primers. Libraries were prepared by immunoSEQ multiplex PCR; TCRdb keeps only in-frame clonotypes and omits some of them. In the table there are 95,000 to 110,000 clones, roughly 79% of which are singletons. The specimen was PBMCs. These receptor sequences come from a man in his fifties or sixties in good health and CMV-seropositive.

The CDR3 nucleotides are TGCGCCAGCAGCCACGTCGGGGAGGTCGGAGATACGCAGTATTTT. Protein product: CASSHVGEVGDTQYF. The chain is built from TRBV4-3 and TRBJ2-3; possibly TRBD2 for D (6 bases). CDR3 length: 15 residues. Trimming pared 3 bases from V and 5 bases from J, leaving 15 bases between. Per germline, CDR1 LGHNA and CDR2 YSLEER.

The V call is TRBV5-1, the J call TRBJ2-1; the match to TRBD2 covers 9 bases. Germline CDR1 is SGHRS and CDR2 is YFSETQ. This CDR3 has 16 amino acids. Germline trimming cut 4 bases from V and 5 bases from J; bases unmatched to any gene: 10. The CDR3, as DNA: TGCGCCAGCAGCCCGCAGACTAGCGGAACAGACAATGAGCAGTTCTTC. It translates to CASSPQTSGTDNEQFF.

J is TRBJ2-1 and V is TRBV13; the D gene is possibly TRBD2 (5 bases). This CDR3 is 16 amino acids long. The germline CDR1 and CDR2 sequences are PRHDT and FYEKMQ (reference sequence). V was clipped by 5 bases and J by 0 bases, with 14 bases between them. This CDR3 is CASSAGRGSSYNEQFF. The CDR3 DNA reads TGTGCCAGCAGCGCCGGCCGGGGAAGCTCCTACAATGAGCAGTTCTTC.

The CDR3 here is CASSLTGPPLLTEAFF. The DNA of the CDR3 is TGCGCCAGCAGCTTGACAGGTCCGCCCCTACTCACTGAAGCTTTCTTT. V gene TRBV5-1 combines with J gene TRBJ1-1; possibly TRBD1 for D (5 bases). Germline assignment: CDR1 SGHRS and CDR2 YFSETQ. CDR3 length equals 16 residues. Trimming shortened V by 1 base and J by 4 bases, and 17 bases separated the two germline ends.

This clone occurred a few times. V usage is TRBV5-8 and J usage is TRBJ1-1; D unclear. The CDR3 sequence is 13 residues long. Germline CDR1 is SGHTS and CDR2 is YDEGEE. Trimming cost V 4 bases and J 5 bases, with 12 bases left between them. For the CDR3, the DNA is TGTGCCAGCAGCCGTCGGAGTGTAACTGAAGCTTTCTTT. This translates into CASSRRSVTEAFF. Variable domain in full (rest from reference TRBV5-8 and TRBJ1-1): EAGVTQSPTHLIKTRGQQATLRCSPISGHTSVYWYQQALGLGLQFLLWYDEGEERNRGNFPPRFSGRQFPNYSSELNVNALELEDSALYLCASSRRSVTEAFFGQGTRLTVV.

The gene calls are TRBV10-3 and TRBJ2-1, with 8 bases identical to TRBD2. The length of the CDR3 is 13 residues. Trimming removed 10 bases from V and 7 bases from J; junction bases left unmatched: 9. CDR1 and CDR2 from the germline V gene are ENHRY and SYGVKD. DNA of the CDR3: TGTGCCACCTCACCGGGACTAGGAAATGAGCAGTTCTTC. Translating gives CATSPGLGNEQFF.

CDR3 loop: CASRGTAIYQPQHF. CDR3 sequence (DNA): TGTGCCAGCAGAGGGACAGCGATTTATCAGCCCCAGCATTTT. The J gene is TRBJ1-5, the V gene TRBV27; 7 bases align to TRBD1. The germline V gene encodes CDR1 MNHEY and CDR2 SMNVEV (reference sequence). The CDR3 covers 14 residues. With 6 bases clipped from V and 5 bases from J, the junction kept 7 bases outside the gene matches.

Notes on this clone: Its ends do not fully match the called genes, so a read error is possible. The chain recombines TRBV7-9 with TRBJ1-5, with D possibly matching TRBD1 (5 bases). Looked up from germline, CDR1 is SEHNR and CDR2 is FQNEAQ (reference sequence). The CDR3 is 13 residues long. Here the CDR3 reads CSSSDRAYQPQHF. The CDR3, as DNA: TGTTCCAGCAGCGACAGAGCATACCAGCCCCAGCATTTT.

This clone occurred once. The V and J genes are TRBV5-1 and TRBJ2-1, with 11 bases lining up with TRBD1. CDR1 is SGHRS, CDR2 YFSETQ, per germline. The CDR3 length is 14 residues. Germline trimming cut 2 bases from V and 7 bases from J; bases unmatched to any gene: 2. CDR3 in DNA: TGCGCCAGCAGCTTCGGGACAGGGGGGAATGAGCAGTTCTTC. Its protein product is CASSFGTGGNEQFF.

The chain uses TRBV5-1 and TRBJ2-1, with 9 nucleotides matching TRBD2. This CDR3 is 17 amino acids long. With V trimmed by 1 base and J by 3 bases, 8 bases remained unmatched. Germline CDR1 SGHRS, CDR2 YFSETQ. The CDR3 sequence: CASSLRASGELYNEQFF. In DNA form, the CDR3 reads TGCGCCAGCAGCTTGAGGGCTAGCGGGGAGCTCTACAATGAGCAGTTCTTC.

CDR3 nucleotides: TGTGCCAGCAAATCGGGATATTCACCCCTCCACTTT. As protein: CASKSGYSPLHF. The rearrangement joins TRBV2 to TRBJ1-6; D ambiguous. Germline V gene data show CDR1 as SNHLY and CDR2 as FYNNEI. The length of the CDR3 is 12 residues. The V gene lost 7 bases and the J gene lost 8 bases, with 9 bases spanning the gap.

This sequence joins TRBV7-7 and TRBJ2-5; 8 bases map to TRBD2. Germline-derived CDR1 and CDR2 are SSHAT and FNYEAQ (reference sequence). The CDR3 is 15 amino acids. V was pared by 5 bases and J by 6 bases, with 11 bases of the junction left unmatched. The DNA for the CDR3 is TGTGCCAGCAGCGTGGGACTAGAGGCGGCGCAGACCCAGTACTTC. Its translation: CASSVGLEAAQTQYF.

The chain couples TRBV28 to TRBJ1-4; D perhaps matches TRBD1 (6 bases). Trimming took off 5 bases at V and 4 bases at J, with 11 bases between the two ends. Germline V gives CDR1 MDHEN, CDR2 SYDVKM. The CDR3 has 14 amino acids. The CDR3 DNA follows: TGTGCCAGCAGTCCGGGACACCTTAATGAAAAACTGTTTTTT. Translated: CASSPGHLNEKLFF.

The rearrangement links TRBV4-1 to TRBJ1-1; TRBD1 agrees at 9 bases. Germline CDR1 and CDR2: MGHRA and YSYEKL. The J segment lost 11 bases and the V segment lost 1 base, leaving 8 bases of the junction unmatched. This CDR3 spans 14 amino acids. CDR3 region: CASSQAQGAGGAFF. CDR3 nucleotide sequence: TGCGCCAGCAGCCAAGCACAGGGGGCCGGGGGGGCTTTCTTT.

The gene calls are TRBV5-4 and TRBJ1-3; no reliable D call. The CDR3 contains 14 residues. Germline V CDR1 and CDR2: SGHNT, YYREEE (reference sequence). V shed 0 bases and J shed 4 bases, with 8 bases lying between them. The CDR3 bases are TGTGCCAGCAGCTTGGGAGGAGTCGGAAACACCATATATTTT. It yields the protein CASSLGGVGNTIYF.